This entry is about one T cell receptor (beta chain). Its antigen is unknown. The source of the sample is a study of T cell responses to AZD1222 COVID-19 vaccine. Study findings and constraints: Most donors were white British, females outnumbered males, and clonal diversity was possibly underestimated. Baseline seropositivity occurred in only 5 or 6 AZD1222 recipients.

Second-dose recipients at about 4 or about 12 weeks were treated as one pooled group. The CDR3 is 15 residues long. The ends lost 4 bases at V and 8 bases at J; junction bases unmatched: 7. The germline CDR1 and CDR2 sequences are MDHEN and SYDVKM. Assay: immunoSEQ multiplex PCR; the TCRdb copy retains only in-frame clones and omits some. The table has about 84,000 clones, approximately 83% seen once. Sequences were derived from peripheral blood, sampled 28 days after the second AZD1222 dose. This sequence joins TRBV28 and TRBJ1-4, with 10 bases that match TRBD1. This sequence was found in an adult who received the AZD1222 COVID-19 vaccine. CDR3 nucleotides: TGTGCCAGCAGTTCCGCCGGGACAGGGGACGAAAAACTGTTTTTT. Its protein is CASSSAGTGDEKLFF. Full variable domain (missing parts from reference TRBV28 and TRBJ1-4): DVKVTQSSRYLVKRTGEKVFLECVQDMDHENMFWYRQDPGLGLRLIYFSYDVKMKEKGDIPEGYSVSREKKERFSLILESASTNQTSMYLCASSSAGTGDEKLFFGSGTQLSVL.